The 10 T cell receptor beta chains below come from one sample, sequenced in a study of shared clonotypes between healthy human individuals (dated by TCRdb to 2019 to 2021). Preparation of the library involved the immunoSEQ multiplex PCR assay. In TCRdb, the immuneACCESS table is reduced to in-frame sequences with V and J assigned. These tables do not hold every clone; where another copy was compared, an unresolved V gene accounts for under half, and the others remain unexplained. The table for this sample lists roughly 2 million clones; roughly 95% of them were counted only once. The top ten constitute about 0.13% of the sample. Source material: naive CD4+ T cells sorted from blood. The intended sense of this specimen's cell subset or site label: CD45RA+ positively selected. These receptors all stem from a man between 18 and 29 years old in good health.

This chain links TRBV5-1 with TRBJ2-7; D is perhaps TRBD1 (5 bases). V lost 3 bases and J 2 bases, leaving 12 bases between the germline ends. Germline V gene data show CDR1 as SGHRS and CDR2 as YFSETQ. The length of the CDR3 is 14 residues. DNA of the CDR3: TGCGCCAGCAGCTCCACGCAGGGCGCCTACGAGCAGTACTTC. Residues: CASSSTQGAYEQYF.

The V call is TRBV12-5, the J call TRBJ2-7, with 9 bases aligning to TRBD1. The CDR3 loop spans 14 amino acids. Trimming took 6 bases from V and 5 from J; bases not matched to a gene: 8. Per germline, CDR1 LGHNT and CDR2 FRNRAP. This CDR3 reads CASGQRGQGNEQYF. Written as DNA, the CDR3 is TGTGCTAGTGGCCAAAGGGGACAGGGAAACGAGCAGTACTTC.

The CDR3 bases are TGTGCCAGCAGCCCGGTAGGGCTAGCGGGGACCTTCTCCTACGAGCAGTACTTC. Translating gives CASSPVGLAGTFSYEQYF. The genes are TRBV9 and TRBJ2-7; 9 nucleotides match TRBD2. Looked up from germline, CDR1 is SGDLS and CDR2 is YYNGEE. J lost 0 bases, V lost 4 bases, and 14 bases had no gene match. The CDR3 runs to 18 residues. The full variable domain, with the rest looked up from reference TRBV9 and TRBJ2-7, is DSGVTQTPKHLITATGQRVTLRCSPRSGDLSVYWYQQSLDQGLQFLIQYYNGEERAKGNILERFSAQQFPDLHSELNLSSLELGDSALYFCASSPVGLAGTFSYEQYFGPGTRLTVT.

The gene calls are TRBV6-5 and TRBJ2-7; D might be TRBD1 (6 bases). Germline V CDR1 and CDR2: MNHEY, SVGAGI. The CDR3 has 13 amino acids. With 4 bases removed from V and 4 bases from J, the gap between germline ends came to 11 bases. The CDR3 reads CASSSSRGYEQYF. CDR3 nucleotide sequence: TGTGCCAGCAGTTCATCCAGGGGTTACGAGCAGTACTTC.

The rearrangement links TRBV7-2 to TRBJ2-1; 15 bases line up with TRBD2. Germline assignment: CDR1 SGHTA and CDR2 FQGNSA. The CDR3 contains 17 residues. J lost 9 bases, V lost 0 bases, and 6 bases had no gene match. The CDR3 DNA reads as TGTGCCAGCAGCTTAGCCCGGACTAGCGGGAGGGTGGGTGAGCAGTTCTTC. Protein: CASSLARTSGRVGEQFF.

The rearrangement joins TRBV5-4 to TRBJ2-2, with a possible D match to TRBD1 (6 bases). V was trimmed by 0 bases and J by 0 bases, leaving 12 bases between them. Germline CDR1 SGHNT, CDR2 YYREEE (reference sequence). CDR3 length equals 17 residues. For the CDR3, the DNA is TGTGCCAGCAGCTTGGGTCCTGCAGGGGCGAACACCGGGGAGCTGTTTTTT. It translates to CASSLGPAGANTGELFF.

The chain recombines TRBV18 with TRBJ2-7; 9 bases match TRBD2. Trimming at V came to 3 bases and at J to 5 bases, leaving 5 bases not matched to a gene. This CDR3 has 14 residues. CDR1 and CDR2 (germline): KGHSH, LQKENI. The CDR3 DNA is TGTGCCAGCTCACCCGCGGGAGGGGGGAACGAGCAGTACTTC. It is translated as CASSPAGGGNEQYF.

The genes are TRBV6-6 and TRBJ2-3, with 7 bases identical to TRBD2. CDR1 and CDR2 (germline): MNHNY, SVGAGI (reference sequence). The CDR3 runs to 16 residues. J was trimmed by 2 bases and V by 6 bases; bases with no gene match: 11. The CDR3 protein is CASRPLGGLDTDTQYF. The DNA of the CDR3 is TGTGCCAGCAGGCCCCTGGGAGGGCTGGACACAGATACGCAGTATTTT.

V is TRBV7-9 and J is TRBJ2-7, with no clear D. V was shortened by 1 base and J by 5 bases, with 12 bases between the two germline ends. CDR1 and CDR2 (germline): SEHNR, FQNEAQ (reference sequence). CDR3 length: 14 residues. The CDR3 sequence is CASSLDAARNEQYF. CDR3 bases: TGTGCCAGCAGCTTAGACGCGGCTAGGAACGAGCAGTACTTC.

CDR3 in DNA: TGCGCCAGCAGCCAAGATCGAAGGGATTGGGAGACCCAGTACTTC. Protein product: CASSQDRRDWETQYF. This chain joins TRBV4-3 and TRBJ2-5; D is undetermined. Germline CDR1 and CDR2: LGHNA and YSLEER. The CDR3 sequence is 15 residues long. Trimming stripped 0 bases from V and 5 bases from J, with 13 bases between.